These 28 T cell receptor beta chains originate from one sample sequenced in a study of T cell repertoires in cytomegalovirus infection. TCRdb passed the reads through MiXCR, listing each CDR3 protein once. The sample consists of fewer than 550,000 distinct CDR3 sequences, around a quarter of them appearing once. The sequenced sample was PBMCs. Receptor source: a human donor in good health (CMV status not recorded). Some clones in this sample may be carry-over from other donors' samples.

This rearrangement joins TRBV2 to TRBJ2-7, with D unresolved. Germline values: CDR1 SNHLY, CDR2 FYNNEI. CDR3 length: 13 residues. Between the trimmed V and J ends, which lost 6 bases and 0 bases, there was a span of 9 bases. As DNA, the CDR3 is TGTGCCAGCAGACGGGTCAGCTCCTACGAGCAGTACGTC. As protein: CASRRVSSYEQYV.

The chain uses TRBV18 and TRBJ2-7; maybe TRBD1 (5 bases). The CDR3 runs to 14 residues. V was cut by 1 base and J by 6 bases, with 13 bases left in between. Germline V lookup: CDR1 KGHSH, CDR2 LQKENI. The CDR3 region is CASSPQGSIGEQYV. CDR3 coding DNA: TGTGCCAGCTCACCACAGGGGTCTATCGGCGAGCAGTACGTC.

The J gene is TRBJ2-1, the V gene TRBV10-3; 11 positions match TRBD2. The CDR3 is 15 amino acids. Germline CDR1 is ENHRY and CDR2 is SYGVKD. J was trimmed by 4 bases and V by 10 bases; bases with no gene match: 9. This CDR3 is CATLPTSGTYNEQFF. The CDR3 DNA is TGTGCCACCTTACCGACTAGCGGGACTTACAATGAGCAGTTCTTC.

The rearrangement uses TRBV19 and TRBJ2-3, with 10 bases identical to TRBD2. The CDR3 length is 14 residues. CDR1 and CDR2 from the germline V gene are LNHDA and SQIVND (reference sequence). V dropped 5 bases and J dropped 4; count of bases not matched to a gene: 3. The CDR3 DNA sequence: TGTGCCAGTAGTCCGGGACTAGCGCCAGATACGCAGTATTTT. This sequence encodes CASSPGLAPDTQYF.

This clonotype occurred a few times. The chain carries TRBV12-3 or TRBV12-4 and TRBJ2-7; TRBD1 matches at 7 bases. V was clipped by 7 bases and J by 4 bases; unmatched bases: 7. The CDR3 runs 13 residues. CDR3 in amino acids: CASNRDSQYEQYF. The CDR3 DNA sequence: TGTGCCAGCAACCGGGACAGTCAATACGAGCAGTACTTC.

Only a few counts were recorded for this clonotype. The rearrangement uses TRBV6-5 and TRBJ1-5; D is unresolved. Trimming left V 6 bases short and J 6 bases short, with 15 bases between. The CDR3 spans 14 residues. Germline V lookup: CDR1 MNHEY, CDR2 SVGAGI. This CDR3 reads CASRPAGWGQPQHF. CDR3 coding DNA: TGTGCCAGCAGGCCTGCCGGATGGGGTCAGCCCCAGCATTTT.

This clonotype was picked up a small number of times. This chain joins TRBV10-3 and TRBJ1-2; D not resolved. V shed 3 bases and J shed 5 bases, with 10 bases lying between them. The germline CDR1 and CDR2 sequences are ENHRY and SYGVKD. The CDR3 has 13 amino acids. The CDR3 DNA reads TGTGCCATCAGTGACCTCGGTGAATATGGCTACACCTTC. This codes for CAISDLGEYGYTF.

The CDR3 bases are TGTGCCACCCTTAGCGGGGATGCCTACAATGAGCAGTTCTTC. Translated, it gives CATLSGDAYNEQFF. The gene calls are TRBV12-3 or TRBV12-4 and TRBJ2-1; 8 bases match TRBD2. The CDR3 length is 14 residues. J gave up 2 bases and V 10 bases, and 7 bases lay outside the gene matches.

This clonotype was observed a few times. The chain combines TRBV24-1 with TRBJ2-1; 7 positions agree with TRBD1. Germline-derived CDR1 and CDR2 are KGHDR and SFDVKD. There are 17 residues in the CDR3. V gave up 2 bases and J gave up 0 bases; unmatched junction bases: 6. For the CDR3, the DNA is TGTGCCACCAGTGATTCAATCGGGACAGACTCCTACAATGAGCAGTTCTTC. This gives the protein CATSDSIGTDSYNEQFF.

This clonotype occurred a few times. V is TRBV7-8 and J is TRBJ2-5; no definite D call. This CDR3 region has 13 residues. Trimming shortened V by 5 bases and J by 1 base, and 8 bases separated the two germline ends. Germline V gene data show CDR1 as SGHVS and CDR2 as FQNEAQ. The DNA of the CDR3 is TGTGCCAGCAGCCGAGATGTCCAAGAGACCCAGTACTTC. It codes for CASSRDVQETQYF.

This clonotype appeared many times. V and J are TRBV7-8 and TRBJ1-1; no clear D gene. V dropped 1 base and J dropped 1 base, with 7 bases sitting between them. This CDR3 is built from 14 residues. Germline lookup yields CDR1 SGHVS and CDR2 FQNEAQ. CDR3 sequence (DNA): TGTGCCAGCAGCTTAGGGGCAGCGAACACTGAAGCTTTCTTT. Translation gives CASSLGAANTEAFF.

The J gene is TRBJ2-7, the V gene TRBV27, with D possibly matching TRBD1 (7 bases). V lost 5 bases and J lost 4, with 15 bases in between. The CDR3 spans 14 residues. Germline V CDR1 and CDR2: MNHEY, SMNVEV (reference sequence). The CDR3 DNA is TGTGCCAGCAGTCGCACGACAGGGACTTACGAGCAGTACTTC. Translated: CASSRTTGTYEQYF.

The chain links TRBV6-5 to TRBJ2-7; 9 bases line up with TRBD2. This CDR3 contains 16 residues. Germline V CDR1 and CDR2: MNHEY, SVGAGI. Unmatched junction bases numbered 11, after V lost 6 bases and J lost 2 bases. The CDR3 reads CASRHSGSSVPYEQYF. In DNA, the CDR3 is TGTGCCAGCAGGCATAGCGGGAGCTCGGTACCCTACGAGCAGTACTTC.

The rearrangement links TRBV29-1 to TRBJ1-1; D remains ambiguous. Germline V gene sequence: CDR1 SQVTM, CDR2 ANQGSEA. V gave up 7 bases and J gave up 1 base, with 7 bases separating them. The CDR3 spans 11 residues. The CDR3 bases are TGCAGCGGTAGCCCGAACACTGAAGCTTTCTTT. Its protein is CSGSPNTEAFF.

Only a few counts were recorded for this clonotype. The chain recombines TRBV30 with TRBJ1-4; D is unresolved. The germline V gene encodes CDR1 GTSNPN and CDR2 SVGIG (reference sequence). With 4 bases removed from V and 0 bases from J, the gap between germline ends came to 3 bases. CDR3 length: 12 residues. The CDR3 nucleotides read TGTGCCTGGACCTCAACTAATGAAAAACTGTTTTTT. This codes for CAWTSTNEKLFF.

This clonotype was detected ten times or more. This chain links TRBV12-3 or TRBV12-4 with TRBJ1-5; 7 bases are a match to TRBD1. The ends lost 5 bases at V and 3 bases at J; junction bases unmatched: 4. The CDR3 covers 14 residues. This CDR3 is CASSDTGDNQPQHF. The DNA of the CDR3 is TGTGCCAGCAGTGATACAGGGGACAATCAGCCCCAGCATTTT.

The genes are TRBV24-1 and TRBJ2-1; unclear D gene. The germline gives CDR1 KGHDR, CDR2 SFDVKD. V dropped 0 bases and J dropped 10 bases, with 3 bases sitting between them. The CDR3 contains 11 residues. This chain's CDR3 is CATSDLPEQFF. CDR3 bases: TGTGCCACCAGTGATTTGCCGGAGCAGTTCTTC.

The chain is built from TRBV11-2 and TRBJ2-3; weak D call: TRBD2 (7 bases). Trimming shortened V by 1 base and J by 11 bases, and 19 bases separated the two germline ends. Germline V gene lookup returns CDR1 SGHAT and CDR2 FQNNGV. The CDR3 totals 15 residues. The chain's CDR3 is CASSLVPNRDYKQYF. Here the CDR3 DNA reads TGTGCCAGCAGCTTAGTGCCCAACAGGGACTATAAGCAGTATTTT.

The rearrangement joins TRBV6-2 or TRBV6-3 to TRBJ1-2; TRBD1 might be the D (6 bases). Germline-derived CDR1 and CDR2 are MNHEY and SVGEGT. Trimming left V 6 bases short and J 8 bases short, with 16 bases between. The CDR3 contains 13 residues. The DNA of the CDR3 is TGTGCCAGCAGCTACGAGGGGGTCTCGGGCTACACCTTC. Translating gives CASSYEGVSGYTF.

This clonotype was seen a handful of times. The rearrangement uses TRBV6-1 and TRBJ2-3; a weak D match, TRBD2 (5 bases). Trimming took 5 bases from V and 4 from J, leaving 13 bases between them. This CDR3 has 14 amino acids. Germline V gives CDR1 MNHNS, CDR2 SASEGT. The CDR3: CASSSVGNADTQYF. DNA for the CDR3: TGTGCCAGCAGTTCAGTCGGGAACGCAGATACGCAGTATTTT.

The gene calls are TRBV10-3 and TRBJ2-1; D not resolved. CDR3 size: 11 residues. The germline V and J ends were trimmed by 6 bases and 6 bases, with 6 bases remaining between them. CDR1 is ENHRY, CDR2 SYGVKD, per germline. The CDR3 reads CAISPSNEQFF. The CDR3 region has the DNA TGTGCCATCAGCCCGTCCAATGAGCAGTTCTTC.

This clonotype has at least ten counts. The CDR3 protein is CASSWDRGWGNQPQHF. DNA for the CDR3: TGTGCCAGCAGCTGGGACAGGGGATGGGGCAATCAGCCCCAGCATTTT. The V gene is TRBV7-2, the J gene TRBJ1-5, with 10 bases that match TRBD1. Germline V gives CDR1 SGHTA, CDR2 FQGNSA. The junction had 5 bases not matched to a gene; V was cut back by 4 bases and J by 2 bases. The CDR3 is 16 residues long. Based on the CDR3 plus reference TRBV7-2 and TRBJ1-5, the full variable domain is GAGVSQSPSNKVTEKGKDVELRCDPISGHTALYWYRQSLGQGLEFLIYFQGNSAPDKSGLPSDRFSAERTGGSVSTLTIQRTQQEDSAVYLCASSWDRGWGNQPQHFGDGTRLSIL.

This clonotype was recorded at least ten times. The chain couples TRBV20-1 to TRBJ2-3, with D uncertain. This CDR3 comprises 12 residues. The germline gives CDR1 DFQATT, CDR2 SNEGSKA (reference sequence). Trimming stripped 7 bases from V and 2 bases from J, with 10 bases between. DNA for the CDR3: TGCAGTGGAGGCAGATACACAGATACGCAGTATTTT. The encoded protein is CSGGRYTDTQYF.

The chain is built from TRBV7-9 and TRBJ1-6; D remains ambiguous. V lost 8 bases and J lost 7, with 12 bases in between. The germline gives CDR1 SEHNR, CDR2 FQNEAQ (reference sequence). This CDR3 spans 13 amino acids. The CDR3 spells CASEDGRNSPLHF. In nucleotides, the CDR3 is TGTGCCAGCGAGGATGGGCGGAATTCACCCCTCCACTTT.

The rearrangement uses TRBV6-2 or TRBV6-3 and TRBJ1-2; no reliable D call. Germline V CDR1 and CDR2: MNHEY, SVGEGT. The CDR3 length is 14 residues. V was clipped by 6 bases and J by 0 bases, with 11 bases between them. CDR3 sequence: CASRRTDTNYGYTF. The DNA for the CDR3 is TGTGCCAGCAGAAGGACGGATACTAACTATGGCTACACCTTC.

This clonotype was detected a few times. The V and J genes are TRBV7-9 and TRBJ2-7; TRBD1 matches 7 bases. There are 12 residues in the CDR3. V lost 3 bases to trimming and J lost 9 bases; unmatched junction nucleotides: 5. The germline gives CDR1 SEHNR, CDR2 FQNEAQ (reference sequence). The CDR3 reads CASSFDRERQYF. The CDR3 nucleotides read TGTGCCAGCAGCTTCGACAGGGAGCGGCAGTACTTC.

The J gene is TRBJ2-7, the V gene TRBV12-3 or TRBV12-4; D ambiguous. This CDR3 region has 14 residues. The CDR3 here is CATPRVAFSYEQYV. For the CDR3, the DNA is TGCGCCACCCCCCGGGTAGCTTTCTCCTACGAGCAGTACGTC.

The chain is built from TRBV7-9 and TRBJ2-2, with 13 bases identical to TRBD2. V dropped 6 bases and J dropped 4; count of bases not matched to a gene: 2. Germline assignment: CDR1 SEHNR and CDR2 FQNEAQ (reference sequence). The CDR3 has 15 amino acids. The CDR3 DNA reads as TGTGCCAGCAGAAGGACTAGCGGGGGCACCGGGGAGCTGTTTTTT. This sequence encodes CASRRTSGGTGELFF.